This TCR beta chain is drawn from a study of Ad26.COV2.S vaccination and SARS-CoV-2 variants. Treatment here: 15 to 20 received Ad26.COV2.S at low or high dose, single or two shots; about 5 received placebo; per-sample allocation not given. Repertoires come from day 63 after the first vaccine or placebo injection. V was pared by 6 bases and J by 3 bases, with 17 bases between. This CDR3 is built from 16 residues. Germline V lookup: CDR1 ENHRY, CDR2 SYGVKD. The repertoire was sequenced with immunoSEQ multiplex PCR; TCRdb's copy has only in-frame clones and lacks some. The data hold hundreds of thousands of clones, with about 89% observed a single time.

This TCR was sampled from a person between 18 and 59 years old who received the Ad26.COV2.S COVID-19 vaccine or a placebo. The sample consisted of peripheral blood, taken in a trial of Ad26.COV2.S vaccine versus placebo. The genes are TRBV10-3 and TRBJ2-2, with D tentatively TRBD1 or TRBD2 (5 bases each). As DNA, the CDR3 is TGTGCCATCAGCGAGGGGAAGACAACCGACACCGGGGAGCTGTTTTTT. Translating it yields CAISEGKTTDTGELFF.